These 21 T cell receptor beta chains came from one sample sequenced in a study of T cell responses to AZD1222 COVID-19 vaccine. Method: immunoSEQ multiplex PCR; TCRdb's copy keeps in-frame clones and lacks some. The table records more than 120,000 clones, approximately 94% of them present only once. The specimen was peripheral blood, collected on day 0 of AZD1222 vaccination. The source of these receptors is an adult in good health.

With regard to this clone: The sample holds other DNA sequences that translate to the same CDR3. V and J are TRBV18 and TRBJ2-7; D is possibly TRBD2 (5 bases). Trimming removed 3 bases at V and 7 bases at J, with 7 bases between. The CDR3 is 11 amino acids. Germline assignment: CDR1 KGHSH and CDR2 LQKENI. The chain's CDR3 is CASSPGGEQYF. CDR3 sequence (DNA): TGTGCCAGCTCACCCGGCGGGGAGCAGTACTTC.

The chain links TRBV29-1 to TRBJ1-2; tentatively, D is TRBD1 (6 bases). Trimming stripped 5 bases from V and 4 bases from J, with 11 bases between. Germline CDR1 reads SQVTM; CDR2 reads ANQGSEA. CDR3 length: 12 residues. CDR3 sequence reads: CSVTGQPYGYTF. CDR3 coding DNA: TGCAGCGTTACCGGACAGCCCTATGGCTACACCTTC.

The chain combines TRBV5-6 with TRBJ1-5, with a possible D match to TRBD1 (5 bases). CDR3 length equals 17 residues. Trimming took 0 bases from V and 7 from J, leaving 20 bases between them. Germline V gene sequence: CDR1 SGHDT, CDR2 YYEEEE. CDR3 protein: CASSLDAYVQVQQPQHF. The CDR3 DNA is TGTGCCAGCAGCTTGGATGCCTACGTACAGGTTCAGCAGCCCCAGCATTTT.

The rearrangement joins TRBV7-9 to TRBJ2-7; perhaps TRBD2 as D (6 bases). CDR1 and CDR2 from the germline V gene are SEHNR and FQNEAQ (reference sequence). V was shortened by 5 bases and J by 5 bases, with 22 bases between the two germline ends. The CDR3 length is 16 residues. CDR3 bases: TGTGCCAGCAGCCCAACGGGCACTGCCTCGGGGGACGAGCAGTACTTC. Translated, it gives CASSPTGTASGDEQYF.

The CDR3 region has the DNA TGTGCCAGCAGTTCCGGACTAGCGGCTCTATACGAGCAGTACTTC. It yields the protein CASSSGLAALYEQYF. This chain connects TRBV6-1 to TRBJ2-7; the match to TRBD2 covers 10 bases. Germline values: CDR1 MNHNS, CDR2 SASEGT. There are 15 residues in the CDR3. V was clipped by 5 bases and J by 4 bases; unmatched bases: 8.

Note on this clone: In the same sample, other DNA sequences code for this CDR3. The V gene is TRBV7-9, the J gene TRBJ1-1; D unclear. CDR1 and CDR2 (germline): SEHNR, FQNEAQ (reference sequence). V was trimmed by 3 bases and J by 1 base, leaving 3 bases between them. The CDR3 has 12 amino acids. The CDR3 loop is CASSFSNTEAFF. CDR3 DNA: TGTGCCAGCAGCTTCTCGAACACTGAAGCTTTCTTT.

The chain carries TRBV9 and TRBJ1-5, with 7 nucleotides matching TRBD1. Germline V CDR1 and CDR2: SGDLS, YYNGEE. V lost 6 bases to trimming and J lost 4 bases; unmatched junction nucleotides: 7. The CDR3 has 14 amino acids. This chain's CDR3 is CASKGVQGNQPQHF. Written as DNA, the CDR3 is TGTGCCAGCAAAGGGGTACAGGGGAATCAGCCCCAGCATTTT. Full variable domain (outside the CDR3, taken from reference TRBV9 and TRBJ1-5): DSGVTQTPKHLITATGQRVTLRCSPRSGDLSVYWYQQSLDQGLQFLIQYYNGEERAKGNILERFSAQQFPDLHSELNLSSLELGDSALYFCASKGVQGNQPQHFGDGTRLSIL.

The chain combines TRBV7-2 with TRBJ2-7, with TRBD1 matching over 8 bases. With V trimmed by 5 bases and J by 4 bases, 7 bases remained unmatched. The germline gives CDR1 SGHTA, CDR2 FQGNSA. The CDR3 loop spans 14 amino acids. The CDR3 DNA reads TGTGCCAGCAGCCAAGGGGACAGGAGATACGAGCAGTACTTC. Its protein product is CASSQGDRRYEQYF.

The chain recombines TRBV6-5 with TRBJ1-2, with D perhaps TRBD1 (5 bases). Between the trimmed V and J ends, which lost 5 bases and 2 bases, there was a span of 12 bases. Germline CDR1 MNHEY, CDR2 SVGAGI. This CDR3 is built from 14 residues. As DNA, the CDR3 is TGTGCCAGCAGTCCAGGGACTGCCAACTATGGCTACACCTTC. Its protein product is CASSPGTANYGYTF.

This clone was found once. The CDR3 loop is CASSDGPNQPQHF. CDR3 coding DNA: TGTGCCAGCAGTGACGGGCCGAATCAGCCCCAGCATTTT. The V call is TRBV6-4, the J call TRBJ1-5; D not certain. V lost 2 bases, J lost 4 bases, and 6 bases lay in between. CDR3 length: 13 residues. CDR1 and CDR2 from the germline V gene are MRHNA and SNTAGT.

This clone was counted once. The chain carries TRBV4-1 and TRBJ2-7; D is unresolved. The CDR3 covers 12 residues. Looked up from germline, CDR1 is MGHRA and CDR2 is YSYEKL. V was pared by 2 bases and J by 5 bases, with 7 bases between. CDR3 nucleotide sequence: TGCGCCAGCAGCCAAACAATGGACGAGCAGTACTTC. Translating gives CASSQTMDEQYF.

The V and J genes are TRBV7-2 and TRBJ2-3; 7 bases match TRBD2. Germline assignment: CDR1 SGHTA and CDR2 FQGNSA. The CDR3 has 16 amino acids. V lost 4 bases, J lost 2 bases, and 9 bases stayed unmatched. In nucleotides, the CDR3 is TGTGCCAGCAGCTCCCCCCTAGCGGCAGCCACAGATACGCAGTATTTT. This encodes CASSSPLAAATDTQYF.

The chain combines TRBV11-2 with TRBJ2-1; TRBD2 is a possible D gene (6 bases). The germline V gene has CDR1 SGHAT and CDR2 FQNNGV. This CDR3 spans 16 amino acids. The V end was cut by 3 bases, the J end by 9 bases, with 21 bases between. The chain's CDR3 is CASSLPGLPPRGEQFF. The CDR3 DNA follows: TGTGCCAGCAGCTTGCCGGGACTCCCCCCCCGAGGTGAGCAGTTCTTC.

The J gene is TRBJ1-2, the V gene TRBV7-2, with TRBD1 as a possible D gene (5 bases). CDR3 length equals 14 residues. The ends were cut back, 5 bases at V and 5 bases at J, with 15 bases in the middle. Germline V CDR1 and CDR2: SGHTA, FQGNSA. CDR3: CASSPQTASYGYTF. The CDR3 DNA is TGTGCCAGCAGCCCTCAGACAGCCTCATATGGCTACACCTTC.

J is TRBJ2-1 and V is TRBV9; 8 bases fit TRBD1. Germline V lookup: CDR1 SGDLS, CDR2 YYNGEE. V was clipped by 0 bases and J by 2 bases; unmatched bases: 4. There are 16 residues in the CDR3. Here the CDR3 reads CASSVGGTGTYNEQFF. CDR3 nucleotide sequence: TGTGCCAGCAGCGTAGGAGGGACAGGAACCTACAATGAGCAGTTCTTC.

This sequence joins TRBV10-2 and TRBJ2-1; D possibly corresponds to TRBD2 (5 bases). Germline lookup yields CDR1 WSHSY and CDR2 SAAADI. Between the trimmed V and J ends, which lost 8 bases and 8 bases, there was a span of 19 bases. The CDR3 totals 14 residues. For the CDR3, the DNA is TGCGCCAGCCGACTAACTAGGTTTATCGATGAGCAGTTCTTC. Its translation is CASRLTRFIDEQFF.

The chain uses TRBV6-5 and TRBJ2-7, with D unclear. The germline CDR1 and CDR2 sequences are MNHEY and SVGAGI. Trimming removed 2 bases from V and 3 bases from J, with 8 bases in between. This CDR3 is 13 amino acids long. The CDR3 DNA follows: TGTGCCAGCAGTTACCCCCCCCGCTACGAGCAGTACTTC. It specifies CASSYPPRYEQYF.

The CDR3 spells CASARVGGTGELFF. The CDR3 coding sequence is TGTGCCAGCGCGAGAGTAGGGGGCACCGGGGAGCTGTTTTTT. This chain uses TRBV25-1 with TRBJ2-2, with D tentatively TRBD1 (6 bases). V lost 8 bases to trimming and J lost 4 bases, with 14 bases between them. The CDR3 totals 14 residues. Germline CDR1 reads MGHDK; CDR2 reads SYGVNS.

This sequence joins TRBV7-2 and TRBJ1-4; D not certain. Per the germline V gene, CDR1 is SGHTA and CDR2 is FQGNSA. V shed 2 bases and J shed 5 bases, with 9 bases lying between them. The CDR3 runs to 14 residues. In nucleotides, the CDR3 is TGTGCCAGCAGCTTATGGCTGGAGAATGAAAAACTGTTTTTT. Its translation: CASSLWLENEKLFF.

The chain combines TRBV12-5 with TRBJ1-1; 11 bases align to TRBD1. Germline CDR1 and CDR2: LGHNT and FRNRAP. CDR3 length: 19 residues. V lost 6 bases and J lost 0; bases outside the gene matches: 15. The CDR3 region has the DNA TGTGCTAGTGGGAAGGCCGCACCGGGACAGGGGGTTATGAACACTGAAGCTTTCTTT. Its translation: CASGKAAPGQGVMNTEAFF.

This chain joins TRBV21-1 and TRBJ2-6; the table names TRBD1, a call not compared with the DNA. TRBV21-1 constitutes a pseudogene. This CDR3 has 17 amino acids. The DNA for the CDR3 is TGTGCCAGCAGCAAAAAACAGGGGGCGCCCGGGGCCAACGTCCTGACTTTC. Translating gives CASSKKQGAPGANVLTF.